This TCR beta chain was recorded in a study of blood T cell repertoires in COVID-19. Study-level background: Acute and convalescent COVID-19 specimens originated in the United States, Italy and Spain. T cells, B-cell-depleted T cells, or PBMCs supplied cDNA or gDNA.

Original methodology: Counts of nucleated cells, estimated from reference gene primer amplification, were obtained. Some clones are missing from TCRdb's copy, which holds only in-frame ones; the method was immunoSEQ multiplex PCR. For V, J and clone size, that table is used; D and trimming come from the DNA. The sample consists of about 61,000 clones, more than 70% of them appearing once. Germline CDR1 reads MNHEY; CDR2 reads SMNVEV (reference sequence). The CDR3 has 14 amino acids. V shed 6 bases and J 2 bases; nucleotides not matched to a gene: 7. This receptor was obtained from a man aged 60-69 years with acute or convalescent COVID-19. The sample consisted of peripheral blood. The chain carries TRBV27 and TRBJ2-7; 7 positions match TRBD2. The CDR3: CASRTRLAPYEQYF. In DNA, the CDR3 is TGTGCCAGCAGGACTAGACTAGCCCCCTACGAGCAGTACTTC.